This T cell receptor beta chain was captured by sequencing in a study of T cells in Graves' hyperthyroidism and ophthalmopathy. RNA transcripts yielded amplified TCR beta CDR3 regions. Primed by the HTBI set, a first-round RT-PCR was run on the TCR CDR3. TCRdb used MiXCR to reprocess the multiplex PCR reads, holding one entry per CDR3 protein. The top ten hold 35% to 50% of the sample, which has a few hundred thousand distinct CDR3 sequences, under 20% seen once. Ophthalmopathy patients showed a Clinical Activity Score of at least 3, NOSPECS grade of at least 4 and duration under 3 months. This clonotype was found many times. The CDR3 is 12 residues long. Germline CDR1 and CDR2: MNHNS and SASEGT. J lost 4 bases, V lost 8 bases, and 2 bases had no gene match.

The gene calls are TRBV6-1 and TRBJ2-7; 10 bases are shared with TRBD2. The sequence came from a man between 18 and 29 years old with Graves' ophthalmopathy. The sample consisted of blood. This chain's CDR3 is CASRTSGYEQYF. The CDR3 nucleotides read TGTGCCAGCCGGACTAGCGGATACGAGCAGTACTTC.